Presented here are 22 T cell receptor beta chains from one specimen sequenced in a study of monozygotic twins with inflammatory bowel disease. TCRdb reworked the 5' RACE reads into one entry per CDR3 protein, no DNA. This listing includes approximately 400,000 distinct CDR3 sequences. The sample consisted of blood. The receptors shown here come from a human donor with ulcerative colitis or Crohn's disease, or a healthy co-twin of an affected twin (not recorded which).

The chain has TRBV9 and TRBJ2-5; lacking DNA, the TRBD1 call made by TCRdb goes unchecked. Germline CDR1 is SGDLS and CDR2 is YYNGEE. This CDR3 spans 14 amino acids. CDR3 region: CASSGGQFRETQYF.

The chain couples TRBV20-1 to TRBJ2-7; with no DNA, the TCRdb D assignment of TRBD2 cannot be verified. The CDR3 spans 15 residues. The germline gives CDR1 DFQATT, CDR2 SNEGSKA (reference sequence). CDR3 in amino acids: CSARFSGSYSYEQYF.

This chain joins TRBV20-1 and TRBJ1-1. Per the germline V gene, CDR1 is DFQATT and CDR2 is SNEGSKA (reference sequence). The CDR3 is 14 amino acids. The CDR3 loop is CSARDSRQYTEAFF.

The J gene is TRBJ2-2, the V gene TRBV7-2. The CDR3 consists of 13 residues. Germline CDR1 reads SGHTA; CDR2 reads FQGNSA. The CDR3: CASSLVSSGELFF.

The chain combines TRBV9 with TRBJ1-4; TCRdb outputs TRBD1, but without DNA this stays unchecked. The CDR3 runs to 17 residues. The germline CDR1 and CDR2 sequences are SGDLS and YYNGEE. Here the CDR3 reads CASSVGAHTGVYEKLFF.

The chain uses TRBV28 and TRBJ1-2. The CDR3 covers 14 residues. The germline V gene encodes CDR1 MDHEN and CDR2 SYDVKM. CDR3 residues: CASSRTELLGGYTF.

This sequence joins TRBV20-1 and TRBJ1-1; checking the TCRdb D call of TRBD1 is not possible without DNA. CDR1 DFQATT and CDR2 SNEGSKA come from the germline V gene (reference sequence). CDR3 length: 13 amino acids. CDR3 residues: CSASDTDKSEAFF.

V gene TRBV7-3 combines with J gene TRBJ2-3; TCRdb picks TRBD1, but there is no DNA to check that call. The CDR3 spans 15 residues. Germline assignment: CDR1 SGHTA and CDR2 FQGTGA. CDR3 in amino acids: CASSLTRGPGDTQYF. Supplemented by reference TRBV7-3 and TRBJ2-3, the full variable domain reads GAGVSQTPSNKVTEKGKYVELRCDPISGHTALYWYRQSLGQGPEFLIYFQGTGAADDSGLPNDRFFAVRPEGSVSTLKIQRTERGDSAVYLCASSLTRGPGDTQYFGPGTRLTVL.

V and J are TRBV27 and TRBJ1-1; TCRdb's D call, TRBD1, is unchecked because there is no DNA. The CDR3 covers 14 residues. Per the germline V gene, CDR1 is MNHEY and CDR2 is SMNVEV (reference sequence). The CDR3 sequence: CASRYMTGETEAFF.

The chain employs TRBV11-1 and TRBJ2-3; TCRdb's D call, TRBD2, is unchecked because there is no DNA. CDR1 is SGHAT and CDR2 is FQDESV in the germline V gene (reference sequence). The CDR3 has 19 residues. CDR3: CASSLGVAGGPVLPDTQYF.

J is TRBJ2-7 and V is TRBV3-1; the TCRdb D gene call, TRBD1, has no DNA to confirm it. This CDR3 contains 15 residues. Germline CDR1 and CDR2: LGHDT and YNNKEL (reference sequence). The CDR3 reads CASSQAGHKSYEQYF.

V usage is TRBV2 and J usage is TRBJ2-1; TCRdb calls TRBD2, which cannot be checked without DNA. CDR1 and CDR2 from the germline V gene are SNHLY and FYNNEI. The CDR3 loop spans 15 amino acids. CDR3 residues: CASSGGTSGSYEQFF.

This rearrangement joins TRBV5-1 to TRBJ2-5. CDR1 SGHRS and CDR2 YFSETQ come from the germline V gene. There are 13 residues in the CDR3. CDR3 loop: CASSLGVEETQYF.

The CDR3: CATSDGQGPYTDTQYF. The chain links TRBV24-1 to TRBJ2-3; TCRdb outputs TRBD1, but without DNA this stays unchecked. CDR3 length equals 16 residues. Germline V gene data show CDR1 as KGHDR and CDR2 as SFDVKD.

The V and J genes are TRBV5-1 and TRBJ2-5. This CDR3 has 13 residues. Germline CDR1 SGHRS, CDR2 YFSETQ. Here the CDR3 reads CASSLAWEETQYF.

This chain links TRBV20-1 with TRBJ1-6. CDR3 length equals 14 residues. The V gene's germline CDR1 is DFQATT and CDR2 SNEGSKA (reference sequence). This CDR3 reads CSAPRSSYNSPLHF.

V and J are TRBV19 and TRBJ1-1; TCRdb's D gene call, TRBD1, goes unchecked for lack of DNA. From germline, CDR1 is LNHDA and CDR2 SQIVND (reference sequence). This CDR3 comprises 16 residues. The CDR3 loop reads CASSPPGGPLNTEAFF. The entire variable domain, with the rest obtained from reference TRBV19 and TRBJ1-1, is as follows: DGGITQSPKYLFRKEGQNVTLSCEQNLNHDAMYWYRQDPGQGLRLIYYSQIVNDFQKGDIAEGYSVSREKKESFPLTVTSAQKNPTAFYLCASSPPGGPLNTEAFFGQGTRLTVV.

The chain uses TRBV12-3 or TRBV12-4 and TRBJ2-1; the TRBD1 assignment by TCRdb is unverifiable without DNA. The CDR3 is made up of 16 amino acids. The chain's CDR3 is CASSLGVGGRYNEQFF.

CDR3 amino acids: CASSYIGGTEAFF. The chain couples TRBV6-6 to TRBJ1-1. CDR3 length: 13 amino acids. Germline values: CDR1 MNHNY, CDR2 SVGAGI (reference sequence).

V usage is TRBV5-5 and J usage is TRBJ2-3; without DNA, the TCRdb call of TRBD1 cannot be checked. This CDR3 is 15 amino acids long. From germline, CDR1 is SGHKS and CDR2 YYEKEE (reference sequence). The CDR3 protein is CASSPTGGNTDTQYF.

The V and J genes are TRBV18 and TRBJ2-5. Germline CDR1 reads KGHSH; CDR2 reads LQKENI. The CDR3 runs 11 residues. CDR3 region: CASPSQETQYF.

CDR3 sequence: CASSSRGAGGPTDTQYF. V and J are TRBV7-2 and TRBJ2-3; TCRdb proposes TRBD2, but this gene call is untestable without DNA. This CDR3 region has 17 residues. In germline, CDR1 is SGHTA, CDR2 FQGNSA.